Listed below are T cell receptor beta chains from one sample, sequenced in a study of T cell responses to AZD1222 COVID-19 vaccine. Assay: immunoSEQ multiplex PCR; the TCRdb copy retains only in-frame clones and omits some. The sample includes around 65,000 clones, approximately 85% of them seen just once. The source material was peripheral blood, sampled 28 days after the second AZD1222 dose. All receptors derive from an adult who received the AZD1222 COVID-19 vaccine. Both conserved end residues are part of each CDR3. A D gene is named only where the DNA matches it firmly. Part of the rows lack a size; the others show once, few, many or a class for expanded clones.

NA	TRBV19	NA	TRBJ1-3	TGTGCCAGTAGGACTCCCTGGGGAAACACCATATATTTT	CASRTPWGNTIYF
NA	TRBV6-1	NA	TRBJ1-3	TGTGCCAGCAGAGGCGCGCCTGGAAACACCATATATTTT	CASRGAPGNTIYF
NA	TRBV25-1	NA	TRBJ1-1	TGTGCCAGCAGTGAATTGGGGGGAGCTTTCTTT	CASSELGGAFF
NA	TRBV28	NA	TRBJ2-7	TGTGCCAGCAGTTCTCCTGGGGGCGAGCAGTACTTC	CASSSPGGEQYF
NA	TRBV5-4	NA	TRBJ1-2	TGTGCCAGCAGCCCCCGGGACTCCGCTAACTATGGCTACACCTTC	CASSPRDSANYGYTF
NA	TRBV10-2	NA	TRBJ2-7	TGCGCCAGCAGTGAACCCTACGAGCAGTACTTC	CASSEPYEQYF
TRBD1	TRBV7-2	NA	TRBJ2-3	TGTGCCAGCAGCCCAGGGGGCGTTTTCACAGATACGCAGTATTTT	CASSPGGVFTDTQYF
NA	TRBV9	NA	TRBJ1-4	TGTGCCAGCAGCCCCCCCTATGGGACTAATGAAAAACTGTTTTTT	CASSPPYGTNEKLFF
NA	TRBV7-9	NA	TRBJ2-1	TGTGCCAGCAGCCCCCCCCACCAAGAGCAGTTCTTC	CASSPPHQEQFF
NA	TRBV25-1	NA	TRBJ2-1	TGTGCCAGCAGTGAATCAGGGCGGACCAACTACAATGAGCAGTTCTTC	CASSESGRTNYNEQFF
NA	TRBV19	NA	TRBJ1-3	TGTGCCAGTAGTGTGGACGATTACTCTGGAAACACCATATATTTT	CASSVDDYSGNTIYF
TRBD2	TRBV27	NA	TRBJ2-7	TGTGCCAGCAGCGCTAGCGGAGGTCCCCTTGCCTACGAGCAGTACTTC	CASSASGGPLAYEQYF
NA	TRBV4-2	NA	TRBJ2-3	TGTGCCAGCAGCCGAGGGACTCTACGCGAAACCACAGATACGCAGTATTTT	CASSRGTLRETTDTQYF
NA	TRBV3-1/TRBV3-2	NA	TRBJ1-2	TGTGCCAGCTGGTCCTTGACCTATGGCTACACCTTC	CASWSLTYGYTF
NA	TRBV27	few	TRBJ2-1	TGTGCCAGCAACCGGGACACGACTAACAATGAGCAGTTCTTC	CASNRDTTNNEQFF
TRBD2	TRBV5-4	NA	TRBJ2-7	TGTGCCAGCAGCCCTAGGGGAGGGAGAAACGCCTACGAGCAGTACTTC	CASSPRGGRNAYEQYF
NA	TRBV7-3	NA	TRBJ2-2	TGTGCCAGCAGCTTGGGACACCAAAACACCGGGGAGCTGTTTTTT	CASSLGHQNTGELFF
TRBD1	TRBV24-1	NA	TRBJ2-3	TGTGCCACCAGTATCACAGGGGAGTCAGATACGCAGTATTTT	CATSITGESDTQYF
NA	TRBV29-1	NA	TRBJ1-1	TGCAGCGTTCAGCGACAGAACACTGAAGCTTTCTTT	CSVQRQNTEAFF
NA	TRBV6-5	NA	TRBJ1-2	TGTGCCAGCAGTTTGCGGGGGGCTTTCGGTTCCACCTTC	CASSLRGAFGSTF
NA	TRBV28	NA	TRBJ1-3	TGTGCCAGCAGTTTGTATACAGGAGCCTCTGGAAACACCATATATTTT	CASSLYTGASGNTIYF
TRBD1	TRBV5-1	once	TRBJ2-1	TGCGCCAGCAGCTTGGCCAGGGGGAGTTACAATGAGCAGTTCTTC	CASSLARGSYNEQFF
TRBD2	TRBV5-1	once	TRBJ2-7	TGCGCCAGCAGCTTGGGGGCTAGCGGGAGTAACGAGCAGTACTTC	CASSLGASGSNEQYF
NA	TRBV19	NA	TRBJ1-2	TGTGCCAGTAGTGGGCAGGGACTGGGAGGCTACACCTTC	CASSGQGLGGYTF
NA	TRBV7-9	NA	TRBJ1-1	TGTGCCAGCAGCTCCAGGGGAAACACTGAAGCTTTCTTT	CASSSRGNTEAFF
TRBD2	TRBV7-9	NA	TRBJ2-3	TGTGCCAGCAGCTCGACTAGCGGGAGCCTCACAGATACGCAGTATTTT	CASSSTSGSLTDTQYF
NA	TRBV28	once	TRBJ1-5	TGTGCCAGCAGTTTACGCATCTCCAATCAGCCCCAGCATTTT	CASSLRISNQPQHF
NA	TRBV18	NA	TRBJ2-6	TGTGCCAGCTCACCACCCGGACAGCGCTCTGGGGCCAACGTCCTGACTTTC	CASSPPGQRSGANVLTF
NA	TRBV19	NA	TRBJ1-1	TGTGCCAGTAGTGGAGGGCTGACCAACACTGAAGCTTTCTTT	CASSGGLTNTEAFF
TRBD2	TRBV15	NA	TRBJ2-5	TGTGCCACCAGTCCCGGGGGGGCCGGGACAATCCAAGAGACCCAGTACTTC	CATSPGGAGTIQETQYF
TRBD1	TRBV7-6	NA	TRBJ1-3	TGTGCCAGCAGCTGGACAGGACAGGTCTCTGGAAACACCATATATTTT	CASSWTGQVSGNTIYF
TRBD2	TRBV5-6	NA	TRBJ2-5	TGTGCCAGCAGCTGGTGGACTAGCGGGAAGGAGACCCAGTACTTC	CASSWWTSGKETQYF
NA	TRBV6-5	NA	TRBJ2-7	TGTGCCAGCACTCCCGGATACGAGCAGTACTTC	CASTPGYEQYF
NA	TRBV7-2	NA	TRBJ2-7	TGTGCCAGCAGCCGCCCCGGGGCCCGGGAGGAGCAGTACTTC	CASSRPGAREEQYF
TRBD1	TRBV5-1	NA	TRBJ2-1	TGCGCCAGCAGGGAAACCGGGACAGGAATCAATGAGCAGTTCTTC	CASRETGTGINEQFF
NA	TRBV4-2	few	TRBJ2-3	TGTGCCAGCAGCGAAAGCCAGACAGATACGCAGTATTTT	CASSESQTDTQYF
TRBD2	TRBV7-2	few	TRBJ2-5	TGTGCCAGCAGCCTCCAAGGGGGGGGACTAGCGGGAGAGACCCAGTACTTC	CASSLQGGGLAGETQYF
NA	TRBV7-3	NA	TRBJ1-5	TGTGCCAGCAGCCTTGTTGGGGGTACGGATCAGCCCCAGCATTTT	CASSLVGGTDQPQHF
TRBD1	TRBV28	NA	TRBJ1-2	TGTGCCAGCAGATATCGGGACAGGGATGGCTACACCTTC	CASRYRDRDGYTF
NA	TRBV9	NA	TRBJ2-7	TGTGCCAGCAGCGGAACTCAGGGATACGAGCAGTACTTC	CASSGTQGYEQYF
NA	TRBV6-5	NA	TRBJ2-7	TGTGTCAGCGACGACCCTAGGGGGTCACGATACGAGCAGTACTTC	CVSDDPRGSRYEQYF
NA	TRBV7-2	NA	TRBJ1-1	TGTGCCAGCAGCTTAGTTAACAGGAACACTGAAGCTTTCTTT	CASSLVNRNTEAFF
NA	TRBV19	NA	TRBJ2-7	TGTGCCAGTAATGACGGCGTCAGGGCCTACGAGCAGTACTTC	CASNDGVRAYEQYF
TRBD2	TRBV19	NA	TRBJ2-5	TGTGCCAGTAGTCCTCGCCCTCTTAGCGGGAGCGTTGGGGAGACCCAGTACTTC	CASSPRPLSGSVGETQYF
NA	TRBV9	NA	TRBJ2-7	TGTGCCAGCAGCGGGGGGCCCGGGATAACCTACGAGCAGTACTTC	CASSGGPGITYEQYF
NA	TRBV30	NA	TRBJ2-3	TGTGCCTGGGCCCCTTTGGGCAGTTCCATCGGTACAGATACGCAGTATTTT	CAWAPLGSSIGTDTQYF
TRBD1	TRBV28	NA	TRBJ1-1	TGTGCCAGCAGTTTAGGACAGGGCCGTACTATCCGGGGTGTAACGGGTGAAGCTTTCTTT	CASSLGQGRTIRGVTGEAFF
TRBD2	TRBV7-9	NA	TRBJ2-1	TGTGCCAGCAGCCCAGCGTTTGGTAGCGGGATGGGCAATGAGCAGTTCTTC	CASSPAFGSGMGNEQFF
NA	TRBV4-1	NA	TRBJ2-3	TGCGCCAGCAGCCTTAGCGGATTTCAAGGCCACAGAGATACGCAGTATTTT	CASSLSGFQGHRDTQYF
TRBD2	TRBV5-4	NA	TRBJ2-1	TGTGCCAGCAGCCGCGGAGCGGGGCTAGGTAGAAATGAGCAGTTCTTC	CASSRGAGLGRNEQFF
TRBD1	TRBV7-3	NA	TRBJ1-6	TGTGCCAGCAGCTTGGGACAGGAGAATTCACCCCTCCACTTT	CASSLGQENSPLHF
NA	TRBV6-2/TRBV6-3	NA	TRBJ2-7	TGTGCCAGCAGCATTATCGGGAGATCTTACGAGCAGTACTTC	CASSIIGRSYEQYF
TRBD1	TRBV20-1	NA	TRBJ2-7	TGCAGTGCTAGTTCGTCCCGGGACAGGGGGGACTACGAGCAGTACTTC	CSASSSRDRGDYEQYF
TRBD1	TRBV5-1	few	TRBJ2-2	TGCGCCAGCAGCTCCGCACCAGGGGGTGGGACCGGGGAGCTGTTTTTT	CASSSAPGGGTGELFF
NA	TRBV28	once	TRBJ2-5	TGTGCCAGCAGTGGGAGGGGGGTAGGGGAGACCCAGTACTTC	CASSGRGVGETQYF
TRBD1	TRBV2	once	TRBJ2-5	TGTGCCAGCAGTGAAGACCCGGACAGGGTGGGGGAGACCCAGTACTTC	CASSEDPDRVGETQYF
NA	TRBV5-1	NA	TRBJ1-1	TGCGCCAGCAGCTTGGGTGAGGGGTGGGGCACTGAAGCTTTCTTT	CASSLGEGWGTEAFF